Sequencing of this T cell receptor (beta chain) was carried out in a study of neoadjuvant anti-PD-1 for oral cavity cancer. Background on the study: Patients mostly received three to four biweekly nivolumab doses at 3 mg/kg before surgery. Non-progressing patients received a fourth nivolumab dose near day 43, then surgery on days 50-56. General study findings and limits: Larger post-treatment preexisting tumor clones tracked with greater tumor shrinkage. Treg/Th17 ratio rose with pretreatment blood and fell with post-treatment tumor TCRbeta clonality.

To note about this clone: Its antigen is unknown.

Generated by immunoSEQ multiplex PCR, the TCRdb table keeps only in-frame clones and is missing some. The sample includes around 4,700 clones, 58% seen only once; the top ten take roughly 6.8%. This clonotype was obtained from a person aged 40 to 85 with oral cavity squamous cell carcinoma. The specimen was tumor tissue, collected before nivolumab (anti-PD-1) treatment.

CDR3 bases: TGTGCCAGCAGCTCCCTCTATGGGGTGAGGGAAAAACTGTTTTTT. This sequence encodes CASSSLYGVREKLFF. The chain links TRBV11-2 to TRBJ1-4; D uncertain. V lost 4 bases to trimming and J lost 8 bases, with 17 bases between them. In germline, CDR1 is SGHAT, CDR2 FQNNGV. The CDR3 runs to 15 residues.